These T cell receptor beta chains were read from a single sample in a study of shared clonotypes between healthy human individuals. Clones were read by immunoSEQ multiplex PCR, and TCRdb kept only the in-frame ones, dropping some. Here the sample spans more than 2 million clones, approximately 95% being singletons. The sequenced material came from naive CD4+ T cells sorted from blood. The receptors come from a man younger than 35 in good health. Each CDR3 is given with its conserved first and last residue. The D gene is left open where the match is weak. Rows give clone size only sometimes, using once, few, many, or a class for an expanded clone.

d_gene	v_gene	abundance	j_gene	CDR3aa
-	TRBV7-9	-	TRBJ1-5	CASSLVGSNQPQHF
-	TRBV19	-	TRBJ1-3	CASSAQGGGNTIYF
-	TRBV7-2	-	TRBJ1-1	CASSRRGGPEAFF
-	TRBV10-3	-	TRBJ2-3	CAISESKQVLGDTQYF
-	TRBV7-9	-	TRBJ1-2	CASSLRGGYGYTF
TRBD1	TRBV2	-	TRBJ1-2	CASSQIHRGPSTKLGYGYTF
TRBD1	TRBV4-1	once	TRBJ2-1	CASSHVDRDYNEQFF
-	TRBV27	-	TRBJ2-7	CASSLRVADEQYF
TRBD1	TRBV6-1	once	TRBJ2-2	CASSGGTENTGELFF
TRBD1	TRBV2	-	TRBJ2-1	CASSSDRYNEQFF
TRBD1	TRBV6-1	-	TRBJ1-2	CASSDPRPGQVGGYGYTF
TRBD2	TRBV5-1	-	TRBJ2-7	CASSLGLAGTHYEQYF
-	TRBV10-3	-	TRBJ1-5	CAISSFQQPQHF
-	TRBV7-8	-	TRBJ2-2	CASSLVNGELFF
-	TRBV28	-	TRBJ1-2	CASSSALMYGYTF
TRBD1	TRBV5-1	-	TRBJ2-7	CASSLLTGVTYEQYF
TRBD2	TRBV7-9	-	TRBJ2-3	CASSVALAGGRDTQYF
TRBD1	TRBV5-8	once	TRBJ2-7	CASSLVGTGKGVGYF
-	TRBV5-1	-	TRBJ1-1	CASSPGGTPRIGTEAFF
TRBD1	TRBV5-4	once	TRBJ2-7	CASSGQGTGTYEQYF
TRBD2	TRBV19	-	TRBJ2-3	CASSSLAWSTDTQYF
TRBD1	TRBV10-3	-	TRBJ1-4	CAISVTGSNEKLFF
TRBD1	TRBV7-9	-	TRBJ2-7	CASSLTPLRNRGDQYF
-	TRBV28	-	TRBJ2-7	CATSGQRGEQYF
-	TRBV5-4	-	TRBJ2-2	CASSLDRYTGELFF
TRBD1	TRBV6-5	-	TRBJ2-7	CASSYYGTAYEQYF
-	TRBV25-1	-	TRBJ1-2	CASSDTGVEGYTF
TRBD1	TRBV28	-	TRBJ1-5	CASRGGFAGTGGNQPQHF
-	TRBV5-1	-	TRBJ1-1	CASRGNTEAFF
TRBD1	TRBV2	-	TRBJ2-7	CASRRQGETYEQYF
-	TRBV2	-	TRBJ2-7	CASSARSYEQYF
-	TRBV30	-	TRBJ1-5	CAWRDSMRSNQPQHF
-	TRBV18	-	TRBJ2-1	CASSTKGIEQFF
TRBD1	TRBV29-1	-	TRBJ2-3	CSVEVTPGTGGKDTQYF
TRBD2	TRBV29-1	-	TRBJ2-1	CSVDQGGPYNEQFF
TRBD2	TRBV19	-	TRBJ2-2	CASLKAGLSTGELFF
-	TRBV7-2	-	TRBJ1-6	CASSPSSYNSPLHF
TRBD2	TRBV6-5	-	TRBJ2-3	CASSYGLAGAETQYF
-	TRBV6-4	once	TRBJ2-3	CASSVGLTGTSGDTQYF
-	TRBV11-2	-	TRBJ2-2	CASSPSGQNTGELFF
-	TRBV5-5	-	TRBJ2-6	CASSLRFSGANVLTF
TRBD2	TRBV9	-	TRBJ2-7	CASSLAGGSYEQYF
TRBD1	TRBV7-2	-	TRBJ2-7	CASSSGQRYEQYF
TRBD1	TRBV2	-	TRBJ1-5	CASSVRAGGEPQHF
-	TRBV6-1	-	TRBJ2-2	CASSESLFF
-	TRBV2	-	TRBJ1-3	CASSEEAISGNTIYF
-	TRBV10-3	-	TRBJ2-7	CAISANPGLLEQYF
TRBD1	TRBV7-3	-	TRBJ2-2	CASSLDRETGELFF
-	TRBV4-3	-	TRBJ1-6	CASSRDRSLLHF
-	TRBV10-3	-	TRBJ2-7	CAISESVKGGEQYF
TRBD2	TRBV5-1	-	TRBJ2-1	CASSVAGTSGVGNEQFF
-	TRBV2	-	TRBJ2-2	CASSLVAPANTGELFF
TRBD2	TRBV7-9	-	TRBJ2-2	CASSLTSGRGTGELFF
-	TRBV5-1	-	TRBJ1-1	CASSLVINTEAFF
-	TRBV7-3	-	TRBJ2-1	CASSRDSSNEQFF
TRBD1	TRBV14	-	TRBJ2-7	CASSQPLFDRGYF
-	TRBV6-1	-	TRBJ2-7	CASSEIGDGISYEQYF
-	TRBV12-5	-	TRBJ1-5	CASAKPSSRLYSNQPQHF
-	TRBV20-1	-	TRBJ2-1	CSVGPYNEQFF
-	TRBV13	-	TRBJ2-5	CASRSTPAWTPEETQYF